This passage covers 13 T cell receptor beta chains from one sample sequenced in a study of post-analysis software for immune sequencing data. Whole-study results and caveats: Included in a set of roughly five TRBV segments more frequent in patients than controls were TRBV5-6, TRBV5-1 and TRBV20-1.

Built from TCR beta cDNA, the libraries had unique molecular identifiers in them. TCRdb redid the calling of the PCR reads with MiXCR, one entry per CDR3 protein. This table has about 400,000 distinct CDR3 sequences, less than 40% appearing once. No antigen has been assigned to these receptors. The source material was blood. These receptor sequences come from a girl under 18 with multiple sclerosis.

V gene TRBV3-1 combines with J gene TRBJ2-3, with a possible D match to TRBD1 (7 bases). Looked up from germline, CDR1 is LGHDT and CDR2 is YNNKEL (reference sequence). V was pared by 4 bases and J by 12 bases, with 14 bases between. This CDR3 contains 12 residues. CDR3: CASSPSQGGQYF. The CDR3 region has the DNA TGTGCCAGCAGCCCGAGTCAGGGGGGACAGTATTTT.

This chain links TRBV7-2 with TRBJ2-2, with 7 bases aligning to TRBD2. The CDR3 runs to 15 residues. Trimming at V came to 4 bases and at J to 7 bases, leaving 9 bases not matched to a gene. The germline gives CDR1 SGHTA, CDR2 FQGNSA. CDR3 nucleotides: TGTGCCAGCAGCTCACATCCGGGGGGTATCGGGGAGCTGTTTTTT. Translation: CASSSHPGGIGELFF.

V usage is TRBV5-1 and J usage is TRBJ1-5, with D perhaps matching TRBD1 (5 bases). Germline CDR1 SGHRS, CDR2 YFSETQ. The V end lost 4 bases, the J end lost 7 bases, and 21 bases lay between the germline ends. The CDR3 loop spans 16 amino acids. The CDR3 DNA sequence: TGCGCCAGCAGCCCCCTCACACGCGGGGGTGGGCAGCCCCAGCATTTT. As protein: CASSPLTRGGGQPQHF.

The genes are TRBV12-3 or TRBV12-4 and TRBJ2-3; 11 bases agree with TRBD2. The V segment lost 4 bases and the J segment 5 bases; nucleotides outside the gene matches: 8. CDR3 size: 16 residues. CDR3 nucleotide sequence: TGTGCCAGCAGTTCGACGACTAGCGGGGCGATAGATACGCAGTATTTT. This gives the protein CASSSTTSGAIDTQYF.

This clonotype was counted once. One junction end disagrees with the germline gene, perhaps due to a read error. The CDR3 DNA is TGTGCCAGCAGTCATGAAAAAAGCACAGATGCGCAGTATTTT. Its protein product is CASSHEKSTDAQYF. The rearrangement joins TRBV12-3 or TRBV12-4 to TRBJ2-3; no definite D call. The CDR3 is 14 amino acids.

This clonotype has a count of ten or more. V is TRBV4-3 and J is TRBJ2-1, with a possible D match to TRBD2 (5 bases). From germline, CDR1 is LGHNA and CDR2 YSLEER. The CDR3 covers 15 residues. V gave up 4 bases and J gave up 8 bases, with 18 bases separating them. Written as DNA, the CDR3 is TGCGCCAGCAGCCCCTTTGGGTCCCCCGGGGATGAGCAGTTCTTC. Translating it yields CASSPFGSPGDEQFF.

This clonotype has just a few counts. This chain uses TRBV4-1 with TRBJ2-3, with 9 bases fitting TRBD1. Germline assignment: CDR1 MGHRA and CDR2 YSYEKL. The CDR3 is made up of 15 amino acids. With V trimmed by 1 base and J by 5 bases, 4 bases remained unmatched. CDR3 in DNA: TGCGCCAGCAGCCAAGGGACAGGGGATCGAGATACGCAGTATTTT. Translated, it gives CASSQGTGDRDTQYF.

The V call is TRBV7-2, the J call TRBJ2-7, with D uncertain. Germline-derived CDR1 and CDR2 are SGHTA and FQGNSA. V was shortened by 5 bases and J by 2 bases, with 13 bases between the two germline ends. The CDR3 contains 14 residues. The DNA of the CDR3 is TGTGCCAGCAGCCCCCTGGGTAGAACCTACGAGCAGTACTTC. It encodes CASSPLGRTYEQYF.

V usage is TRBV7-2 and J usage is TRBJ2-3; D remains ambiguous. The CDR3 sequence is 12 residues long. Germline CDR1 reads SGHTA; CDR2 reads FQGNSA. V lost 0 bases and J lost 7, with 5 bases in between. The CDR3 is CASSLATYTQYF. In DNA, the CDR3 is TGTGCCAGCAGCTTAGCGACCTATACGCAGTATTTT.

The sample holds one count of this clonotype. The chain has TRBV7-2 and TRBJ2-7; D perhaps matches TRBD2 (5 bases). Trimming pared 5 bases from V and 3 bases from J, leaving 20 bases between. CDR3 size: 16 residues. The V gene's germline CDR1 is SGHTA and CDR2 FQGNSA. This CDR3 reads CASSNSGLIRDYEQYF. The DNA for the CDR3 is TGTGCCAGCAGCAACAGTGGACTGATTCGGGACTACGAGCAGTACTTC.

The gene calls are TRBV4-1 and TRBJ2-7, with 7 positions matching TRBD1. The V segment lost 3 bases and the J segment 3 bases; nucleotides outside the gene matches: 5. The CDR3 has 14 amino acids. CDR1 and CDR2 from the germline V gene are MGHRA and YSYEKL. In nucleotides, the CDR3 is TGCGCCAGCAGCCAGGGGACAGACCTCTACGAGCAGTACTTC. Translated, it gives CASSQGTDLYEQYF.

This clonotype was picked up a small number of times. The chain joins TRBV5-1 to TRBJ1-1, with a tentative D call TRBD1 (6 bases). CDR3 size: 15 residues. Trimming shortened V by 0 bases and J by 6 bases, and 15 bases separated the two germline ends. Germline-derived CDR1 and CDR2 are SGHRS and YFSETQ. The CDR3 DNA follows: TGCGCCAGCAGCTTGGATGGCGCCAGGGGAGCTGAAGCTTTCTTT. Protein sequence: CASSLDGARGAEAFF.

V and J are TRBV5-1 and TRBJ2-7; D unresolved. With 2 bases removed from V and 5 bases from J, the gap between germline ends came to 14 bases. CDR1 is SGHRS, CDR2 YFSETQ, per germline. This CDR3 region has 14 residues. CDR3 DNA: TGCGCCAGCAGCTTATTGGTCTCAAAGGACGAGCAGTACTTC. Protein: CASSLLVSKDEQYF.